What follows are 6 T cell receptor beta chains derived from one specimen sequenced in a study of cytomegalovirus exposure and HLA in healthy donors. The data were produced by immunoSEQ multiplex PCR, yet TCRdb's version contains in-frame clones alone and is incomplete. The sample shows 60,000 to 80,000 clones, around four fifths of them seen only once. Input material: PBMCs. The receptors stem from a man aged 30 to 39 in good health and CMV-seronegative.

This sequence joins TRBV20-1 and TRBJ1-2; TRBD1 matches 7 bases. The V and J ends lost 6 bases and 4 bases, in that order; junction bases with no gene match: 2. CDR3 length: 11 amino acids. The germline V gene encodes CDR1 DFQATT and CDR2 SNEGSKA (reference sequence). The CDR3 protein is CSAGDSYGYTF. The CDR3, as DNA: TGCAGTGCGGGGGACAGCTATGGCTACACCTTC.

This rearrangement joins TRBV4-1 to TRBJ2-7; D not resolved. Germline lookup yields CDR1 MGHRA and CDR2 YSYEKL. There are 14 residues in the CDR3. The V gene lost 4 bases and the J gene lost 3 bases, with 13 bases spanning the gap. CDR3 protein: CASSPKQRSYEQYV. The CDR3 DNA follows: TGCGCCAGCAGCCCGAAACAGAGAAGCTACGAGCAGTACGTC.

CDR3 DNA sequence: TGTGCCAGCAGCGTAGACCTAGACCCAGATACGCAGTATTTT. This codes for CASSVDLDPDTQYF. The chain couples TRBV9 to TRBJ2-3; D call uncertain. CDR3 length: 14 amino acids. Germline loops: CDR1 SGDLS, CDR2 YYNGEE. The ends were cut back, 0 bases at V and 4 bases at J, with 9 bases in the middle.

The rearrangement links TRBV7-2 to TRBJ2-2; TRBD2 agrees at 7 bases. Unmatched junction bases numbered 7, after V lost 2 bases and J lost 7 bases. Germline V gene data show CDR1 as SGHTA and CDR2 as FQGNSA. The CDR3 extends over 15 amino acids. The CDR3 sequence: CASSLLRRELGELFF. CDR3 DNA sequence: TGTGCCAGCAGCTTACTGAGGCGGGAGCTCGGGGAGCTGTTTTTT.

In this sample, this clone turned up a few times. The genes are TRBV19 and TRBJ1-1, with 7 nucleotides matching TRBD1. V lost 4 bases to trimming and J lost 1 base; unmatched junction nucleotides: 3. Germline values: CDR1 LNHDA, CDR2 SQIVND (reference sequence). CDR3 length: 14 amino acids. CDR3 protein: CASSNRQGNTEAFF. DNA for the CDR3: TGTGCCAGTAGTAACCGACAGGGGAACACTGAAGCTTTCTTT.

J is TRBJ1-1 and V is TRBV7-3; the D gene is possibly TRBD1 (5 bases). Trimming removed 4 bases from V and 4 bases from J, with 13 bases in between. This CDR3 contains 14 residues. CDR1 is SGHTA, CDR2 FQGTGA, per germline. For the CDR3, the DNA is TGTGCCAGCAGCTCCAGGGCATTGGGCACTGAAGCTTTCTTT. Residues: CASSSRALGTEAFF. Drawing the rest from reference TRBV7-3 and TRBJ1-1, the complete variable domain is GAGVSQTPSNKVTEKGKYVELRCDPISGHTALYWYRQSLGQGPEFLIYFQGTGAADDSGLPNDRFFAVRPEGSVSTLKIQRTERGDSAVYLCASSSRALGTEAFFGQGTRLTVV.